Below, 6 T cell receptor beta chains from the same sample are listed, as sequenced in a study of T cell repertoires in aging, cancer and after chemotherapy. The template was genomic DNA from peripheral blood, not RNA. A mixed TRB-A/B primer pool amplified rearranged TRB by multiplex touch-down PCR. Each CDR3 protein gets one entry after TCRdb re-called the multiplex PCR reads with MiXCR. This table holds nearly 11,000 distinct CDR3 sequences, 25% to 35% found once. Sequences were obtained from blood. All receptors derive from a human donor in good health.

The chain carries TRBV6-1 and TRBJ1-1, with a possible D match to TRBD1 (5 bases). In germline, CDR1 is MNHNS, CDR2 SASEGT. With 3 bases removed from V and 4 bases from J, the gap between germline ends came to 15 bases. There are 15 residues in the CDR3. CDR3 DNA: TGTGCCAGCAGTGAGGTGTGGGAGGGGCCCACTGAAGCTTTCTTT. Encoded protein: CASSEVWEGPTEAFF.

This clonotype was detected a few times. The CDR3 spells CASSIPGLNTEAFF. The CDR3 nucleotides read TGTGCCAGCAGCATCCCGGGACTGAACACTGAAGCTTTCTTT. The chain has TRBV28 and TRBJ1-1; a possible D gene is TRBD1 (5 bases). This CDR3 spans 14 amino acids. CDR1 is MDHEN and CDR2 is SYDVKM in the germline V gene. The V end lost 6 bases, the J end lost 0 bases, and 11 bases lay between the germline ends.

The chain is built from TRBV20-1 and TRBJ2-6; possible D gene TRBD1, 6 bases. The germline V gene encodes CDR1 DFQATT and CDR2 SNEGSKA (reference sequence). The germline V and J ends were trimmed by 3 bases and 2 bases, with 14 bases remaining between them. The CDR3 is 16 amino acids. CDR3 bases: TGCAGTGCTAGGGGACAATCCCCCCCTGGGGCCAACGTCCTGACTTTC. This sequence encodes CSARGQSPPGANVLTF.

The CDR3 DNA is TGTGCCAGCAGTATGCGACTTCCGGGTTATGGAAACACCATATATTTT. It codes for CASSMRLPGYGNTIYF. The chain recombines TRBV28 with TRBJ1-3; D unclear. Germline V lookup: CDR1 MDHEN, CDR2 SYDVKM. V was cut by 5 bases and J by 3 bases, with 17 bases left in between. CDR3 size: 16 residues.

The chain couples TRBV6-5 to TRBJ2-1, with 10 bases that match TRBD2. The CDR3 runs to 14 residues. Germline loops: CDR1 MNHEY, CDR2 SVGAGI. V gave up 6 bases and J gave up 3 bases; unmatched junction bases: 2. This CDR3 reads CASRKREGYNEQFF. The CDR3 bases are TGTGCCAGCAGGAAGCGGGAGGGCTACAATGAGCAGTTCTTC.

This chain's CDR3 is CASSILEGGEQFF. The CDR3 DNA follows: TGTGCCAGTAGTATCTTGGAAGGCGGTGAGCAGTTCTTC. V is TRBV19 and J is TRBJ2-1, with D hard to call. The CDR3 is 13 amino acids. Trimming stripped 3 bases from V and 9 bases from J, with 12 bases between. The germline V gene has CDR1 LNHDA and CDR2 SQIVND (reference sequence).